The rows below give T cell receptor beta chains drawn from one sample of a study of graft-versus-host responses after intestinal transplantation. Antigens for these TCRs are unknown. The repertoire was sequenced with immunoSEQ multiplex PCR; TCRdb's copy has only in-frame clones and lacks some. The sample yields fewer than 80,000 clones, more than 85% seen once. The sequenced sample was unstimulated CD8+ T cells sorted from spleen or lymph node cells, obtained before transplant. All receptors come from a human donor who was the organ donor for an intestinal transplant. Both conserved end residues are part of each CDR3. Each record gives: D gene, V gene, CDR3 protein. D genes are given only for firm matches.

TRBD2 | TRBV7-6 | CASSPYPPGTGTRGSDTQYF
NA | TRBV9 | CASSVRRESHQETQYF
TRBD1 | TRBV6-5 | CASSPQGVEAFF
TRBD1 | TRBV9 | CASSGRDSSSYEQYF
TRBD2 | TRBV27 | CASSFSSSGVTYEQYF
NA | TRBV28 | CASSALGGMNTEAFF
NA | TRBV2 | CASGGPAVSGNTIYF
NA | TRBV9 | CASSVSQSRDTQYF
TRBD1 | TRBV7-2 | CASSHAGTGQHEQYF
TRBD2 | TRBV28 | CASSLPTSGRNEQFF
TRBD1 | TRBV7-6 | CASSSSGGDQPQHF
NA | TRBV2 | CASKLAYNEQFF
TRBD1 | TRBV5-5 | CASSLGGTGVAFF
NA | TRBV4-2 | CASSQGFRSEQYF
TRBD2 | TRBV28 | CASSKSSGRVDEQFF
TRBD1 | TRBV10-3 | CAISRTGEHTEAFF
NA | TRBV7-9 | CASRPTVDTGELFF
NA | TRBV19 | CASSTGFRIQHF
NA | TRBV5-4 | CASSDIKTGTQETQYF
NA | TRBV9 | CASSTSGTTGNTIYF
TRBD1 | TRBV10-3 | CAIRDRTGAAETQYF
TRBD2 | TRBV2 | CASSGGTSGYNEQFF
TRBD2 | TRBV5-1 | CASRLASYNEQFF
TRBD2 | TRBV2 | CASRLAGYNEQFF
NA | TRBV7-2 | CASSLVPVRSSYEQYF
TRBD1 | TRBV4-1 | CASSQNRNRGPNTEAFF
TRBD2 | TRBV27 | CASGLAGGGELFF
NA | TRBV30 | CAWSVTGTGELFF
TRBD1 | TRBV5-4 | CACTWTGRSGNTIYF
NA | TRBV28 | CASRANLLRVLEETQYF
NA | TRBV15 | CATSRDVEREIYEQYF
TRBD1 | TRBV15 | CATSTEGRGSVEQFF
NA | TRBV16 | CASSQSEVLYGYTF
TRBD1 | TRBV7-6 | CASSLTTGTANTGELFF
NA | TRBV2 | CASSGPGHRAKNIQYF
NA | TRBV28 | CASRTVSYGTYEQYF
NA | TRBV6-6 | CASSYSVPVNTEAFF
NA | TRBV28 | CASSFATNEKLFF
TRBD2 | TRBV15 | CATSQDRREVAEQYF
NA | TRBV27 | CASSLSGVNYGYTF
TRBD2 | TRBV4-1 | CASSQKGLAGSEQYF
NA | TRBV6-6 | CASSYSQAYEQYF
TRBD2 | TRBV9 | CASSVRTSGYNEQFF
TRBD2 | TRBV6-5 | CASSVGSGAYNEQFF
TRBD2 | TRBV19 | CASMGTSESDEQFF
NA | TRBV27 | CASSLTPRASNYEQYF
NA | TRBV6-6 | CASSYSSGAQPQHF
TRBD1 | TRBV9 | CASSVDVTGSNYGYTF
TRBD2 | TRBV2 | CASRPGTSLSTETQYF
NA | TRBV5-6 | CASSSGGYGNTIYF
TRBD2 | TRBV7-3 | CASSFSSGRAGEQFF
NA | TRBV27 | CASSTGYEQYF
NA | TRBV6-1 | CASSPVTGNTEAFF